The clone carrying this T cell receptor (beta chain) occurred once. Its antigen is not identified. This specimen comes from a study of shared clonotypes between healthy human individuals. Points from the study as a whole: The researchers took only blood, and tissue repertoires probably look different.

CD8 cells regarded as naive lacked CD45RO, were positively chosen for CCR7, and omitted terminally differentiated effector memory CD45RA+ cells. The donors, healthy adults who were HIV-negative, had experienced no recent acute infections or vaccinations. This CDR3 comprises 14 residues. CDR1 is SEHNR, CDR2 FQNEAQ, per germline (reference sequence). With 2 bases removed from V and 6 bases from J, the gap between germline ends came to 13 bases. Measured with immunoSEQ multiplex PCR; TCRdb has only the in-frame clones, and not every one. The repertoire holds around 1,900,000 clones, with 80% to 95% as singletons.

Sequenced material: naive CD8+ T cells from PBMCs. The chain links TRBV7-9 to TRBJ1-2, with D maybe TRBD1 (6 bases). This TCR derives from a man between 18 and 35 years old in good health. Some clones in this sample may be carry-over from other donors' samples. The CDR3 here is CASSLYGTSDGYTF. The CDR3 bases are TGTGCCAGCAGCTTATATGGGACAAGCGATGGCTACACCTTC.